This T cell receptor (beta chain) derives from a study of T cell responses to AZD1222 COVID-19 vaccine. Study as a whole: Doses given second, at about 4 or about 12 weeks, were pooled.

Study-level findings and limits: Repertoire collection took place solely once the T cell response had peaked. The donor cohort was predominantly white British with a female majority, and clonal diversity may have been underestimated. Unmutated variant regions reportedly attract nearly half of all spike-specific TCRs.

The CDR3 runs to 14 residues. V was clipped by 2 bases and J by 2 bases, with 9 bases between them. Germline CDR1 is SGHNT and CDR2 is YENEEA. Assay used: immunoSEQ multiplex PCR; TCRdb lists only in-frame clones, some missing. The sample includes about 84,000 clones, about 85% of them seen just once. As for this clone: Its matching antigen is unknown.

This chain links TRBV11-3 with TRBJ1-1; no reliable D call. The receptor's source is an adult in good health. The sequencing here drew on peripheral blood, taken on day 0 of AZD1222 vaccination. The CDR3 bases are TGTGCCAGCAGCTTAAGGCATAGAAACACTGAAGCTTTCTTT. Amino acids: CASSLRHRNTEAFF.